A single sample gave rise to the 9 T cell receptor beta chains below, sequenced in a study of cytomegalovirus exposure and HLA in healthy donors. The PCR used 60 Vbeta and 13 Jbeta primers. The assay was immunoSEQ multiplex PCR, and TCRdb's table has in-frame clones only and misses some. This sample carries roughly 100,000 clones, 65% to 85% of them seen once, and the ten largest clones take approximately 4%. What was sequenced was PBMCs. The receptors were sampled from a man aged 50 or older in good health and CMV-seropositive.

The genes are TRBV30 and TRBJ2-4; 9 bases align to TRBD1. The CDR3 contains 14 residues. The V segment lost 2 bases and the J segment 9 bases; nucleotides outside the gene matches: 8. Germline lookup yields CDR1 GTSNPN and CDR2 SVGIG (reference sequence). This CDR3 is CAWSPGTGRTIQYF. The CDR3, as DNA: TGTGCCTGGAGTCCCGGGACAGGGAGGACCATTCAGTACTTC. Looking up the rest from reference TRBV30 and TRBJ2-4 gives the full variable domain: SQTIHQWPATLVQPVGSPLSLECTVEGTSNPNLYWYRQAAGRGLQLLFYSVGIGQISSEVPQNLSASRPQDRQFILSSKKLLLSDSGFYLCAWSPGTGRTIQYFGAGTRLSVL.

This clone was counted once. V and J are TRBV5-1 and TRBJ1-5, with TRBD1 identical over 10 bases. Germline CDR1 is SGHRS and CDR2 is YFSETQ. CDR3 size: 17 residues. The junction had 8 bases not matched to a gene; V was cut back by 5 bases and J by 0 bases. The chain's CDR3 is CASSPGQGLDSNQPQHF. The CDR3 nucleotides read TGCGCCAGCAGTCCGGGACAGGGGTTGGATAGCAATCAGCCCCAGCATTTT.

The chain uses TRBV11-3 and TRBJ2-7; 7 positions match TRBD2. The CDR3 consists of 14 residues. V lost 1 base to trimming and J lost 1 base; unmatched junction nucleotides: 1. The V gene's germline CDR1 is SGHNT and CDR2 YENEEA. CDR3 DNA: TGTGCCAGCAGCTTAGGCGGGAGTTCCTACGAGCAGTACTTC. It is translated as CASSLGGSSYEQYF. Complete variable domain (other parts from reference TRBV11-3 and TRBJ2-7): EAGVVQSPRYKIIEKKQPVAFWCNPISGHNTLYWYLQNLGQGPELLIRYENEEAVDDSQLPKDRFSAERLKGVDSTLKIQPAELGDSAVYLCASSLGGSSYEQYFGPGTRLTVT.

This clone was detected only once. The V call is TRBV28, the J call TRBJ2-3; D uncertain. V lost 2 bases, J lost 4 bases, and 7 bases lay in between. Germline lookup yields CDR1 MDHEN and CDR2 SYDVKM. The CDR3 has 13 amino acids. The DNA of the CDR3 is TGTGCCAGCAGTTTAGATGCGGCAGATACGCAGTATTTT. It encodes CASSLDAADTQYF.

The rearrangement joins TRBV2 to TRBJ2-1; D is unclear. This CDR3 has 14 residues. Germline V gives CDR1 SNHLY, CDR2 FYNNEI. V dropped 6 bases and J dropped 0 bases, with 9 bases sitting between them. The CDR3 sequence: CASRGVNSYNEQFF. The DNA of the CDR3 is TGTGCCAGCAGGGGCGTCAACTCCTACAATGAGCAGTTCTTC.

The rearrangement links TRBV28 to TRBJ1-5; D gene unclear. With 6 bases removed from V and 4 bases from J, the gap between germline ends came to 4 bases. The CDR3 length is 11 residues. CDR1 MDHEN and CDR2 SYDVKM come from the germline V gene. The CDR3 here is CASSLNQPQHF. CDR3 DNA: TGTGCCAGCAGCTTGAATCAGCCCCAGCATTTT.

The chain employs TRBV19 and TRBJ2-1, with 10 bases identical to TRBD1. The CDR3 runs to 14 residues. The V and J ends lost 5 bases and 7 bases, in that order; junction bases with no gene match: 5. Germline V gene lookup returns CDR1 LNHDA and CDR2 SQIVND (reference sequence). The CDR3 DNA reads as TGTGCCAGTAGTCGGGACAGGGGAGGGAATGAGCAGTTCTTC. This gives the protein CASSRDRGGNEQFF.

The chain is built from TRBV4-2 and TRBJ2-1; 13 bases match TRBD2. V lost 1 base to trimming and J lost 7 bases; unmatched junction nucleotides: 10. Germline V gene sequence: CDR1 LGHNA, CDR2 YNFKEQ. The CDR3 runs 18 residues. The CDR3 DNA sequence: TGTGCCAGCAGCCAAGCCCCCAGGACTAGCGGGAGTAGGAATGAGCAGTTCTTC. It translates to CASSQAPRTSGSRNEQFF.

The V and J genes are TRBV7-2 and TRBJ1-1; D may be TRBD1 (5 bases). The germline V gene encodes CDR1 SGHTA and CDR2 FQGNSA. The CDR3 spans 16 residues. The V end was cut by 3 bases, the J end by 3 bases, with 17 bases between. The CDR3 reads CASSLVGPPGDTEAFF. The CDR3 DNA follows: TGTGCCAGCAGCTTGGTCGGCCCCCCGGGGGACACTGAAGCTTTCTTT. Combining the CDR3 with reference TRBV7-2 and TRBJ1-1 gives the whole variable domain GAGVSQSPSNKVTEKGKDVELRCDPISGHTALYWYRQSLGQGLEFLIYFQGNSAPDKSGLPSDRFSAERTGGSVSTLTIQRTQQEDSAVYLCASSLVGPPGDTEAFFGQGTRLTVV.